These 27 T cell receptor beta chains came from one sample sequenced in a study of T cell responses to AZD1222 COVID-19 vaccine. Here immunoSEQ multiplex PCR was the method, and the copy in TCRdb shows in-frame clones only, minus some. The sample lists about 120,000 clones, about 91% seen once, with 8% to 10% in the top ten. Here the sequenced sample was peripheral blood, taken on day 0 of AZD1222 vaccination. The receptors stem from an adult in good health.

This rearrangement joins TRBV7-8 to TRBJ1-6; D is undetermined. V gave up 4 bases and J gave up 10 bases, with 8 bases separating them. The germline V gene encodes CDR1 SGHVS and CDR2 FQNEAQ. There are 12 residues in the CDR3. CDR3 sequence (DNA): TGTGCCAGCAGCTCCCCGGGCTCACCCCTCCACTTT. This sequence encodes CASSSPGSPLHF.

The chain links TRBV5-1 to TRBJ1-1; D remains unclear. The ends were cut back, 4 bases at V and 4 bases at J, with 14 bases in the middle. The CDR3 contains 14 residues. Germline V gene sequence: CDR1 SGHRS, CDR2 YFSETQ. The DNA for the CDR3 is TGCGCCAGCAGCCTATCGGATAGTAGCACTGAAGCTTTCTTT. It translates to CASSLSDSSTEAFF.

The chain couples TRBV6-2 or TRBV6-3 to TRBJ2-1; 9 bases line up with TRBD2. The CDR3 is 14 amino acids. J was trimmed by 4 bases and V by 5 bases; bases with no gene match: 3. Germline V lookup: CDR1 MNHEY, CDR2 SVGEGT. The CDR3 sequence: CASSDGLAYNEQFF. In DNA, the CDR3 is TGTGCCAGCAGTGACGGACTAGCGTACAATGAGCAGTTCTTC.

On this clone itself: Other DNA sequences of this sample code for an identical CDR3. J is TRBJ2-5 and V is TRBV18; D uncertain. Trimming took 2 bases from V and 1 from J, leaving 5 bases between them. Germline CDR1 KGHSH, CDR2 LQKENI. The CDR3 extends over 13 amino acids. Written as DNA, the CDR3 is TGTGCCAGCTCACCAGGGTCCCAAGAGACCCAGTACTTC. The encoded protein is CASSPGSQETQYF.

This clone has a handful of counts. The chain links TRBV5-6 to TRBJ1-1; 7 nucleotides agree with TRBD1. CDR1 and CDR2 from the germline V gene are SGHDT and YYEEEE. This CDR3 has 14 amino acids. The V segment lost 5 bases and the J segment 2 bases; nucleotides outside the gene matches: 6. CDR3 DNA sequence: TGTGCCAGCAGGACGGGACAGTCTAACACTGAAGCTTTCTTT. This gives the protein CASRTGQSNTEAFF.

The rearrangement joins TRBV6-1 to TRBJ1-6; 7 bases are a match to TRBD1. Germline V gene lookup returns CDR1 MNHNS and CDR2 SASEGT. This CDR3 has 14 amino acids. With V trimmed by 1 base and J by 7 bases, 1 base remained unmatched. CDR3: CASSEGTGNSPLHF. DNA for the CDR3: TGTGCCAGCAGTGAAGGGACAGGCAATTCACCCCTCCACTTT.

The J gene is TRBJ1-1, the V gene TRBV4-3, with unresolved D. V lost 0 bases and J 10 bases, leaving 18 bases between the germline ends. The CDR3 totals 15 residues. The V gene's germline CDR1 is LGHNA and CDR2 YSLEER. CDR3: CASSQDAQTSSGAFF. The CDR3 DNA sequence: TGCGCCAGCAGCCAAGATGCCCAGACGAGCAGTGGAGCTTTCTTT.

This clone was detected only a few times. The rearrangement uses TRBV28 and TRBJ1-1; no clear D gene. The CDR3 loop spans 11 amino acids. In germline, CDR1 is MDHEN, CDR2 SYDVKM. V was trimmed by 6 bases and J by 2 bases, leaving 4 bases between them. The CDR3 sequence: CASRTNTEAFF. In DNA, the CDR3 is TGTGCCAGCAGGACAAACACTGAAGCTTTCTTT.

This clone has only a few counts. This rearrangement joins TRBV5-4 to TRBJ1-6; D call uncertain. Germline V gene sequence: CDR1 SGHNT, CDR2 YYREEE (reference sequence). The length of the CDR3 is 13 residues. Trimming pared 5 bases from V and 9 bases from J, leaving 12 bases between. The CDR3 spells CASRADWGSPLHF. CDR3 nucleotide sequence: TGTGCCAGCAGGGCAGACTGGGGTTCACCCCTCCACTTT.

The chain has TRBV30 and TRBJ1-5; D is undetermined. Germline lookup yields CDR1 GTSNPN and CDR2 SVGIG (reference sequence). The CDR3 runs to 13 residues. V was trimmed by 0 bases and J by 4 bases, leaving 7 bases between them. CDR3 nucleotide sequence: TGTGCCTGGAGTGTAAAAGAAAATCAGCCCCAGCATTTT. Amino acids: CAWSVKENQPQHF.

This chain uses TRBV6-5 with TRBJ1-1; D ambiguous. Trimming pared 0 bases from V and 4 bases from J, leaving 9 bases between. Germline CDR1 is MNHEY and CDR2 is SVGAGI. The CDR3 is 14 residues long. Written as DNA, the CDR3 is TGTGCCAGCAGTTACTCGGGAGGGAGCACTGAAGCTTTCTTT. It translates to CASSYSGGSTEAFF.

This chain uses TRBV24-1 with TRBJ2-3; D is uncertain. Germline-derived CDR1 and CDR2 are KGHDR and SFDVKD. V lost 9 bases to trimming and J lost 0 bases, with 6 bases between them. The CDR3 is 12 residues long. Written as DNA, the CDR3 is TGTGCCACCGGCAGTAGCACAGATACGCAGTATTTT. It yields the protein CATGSSTDTQYF.

The V gene is TRBV6-5, the J gene TRBJ1-3, with 7 bases fitting TRBD1. CDR1 and CDR2 (germline): MNHEY, SVGAGI. The CDR3 runs to 14 residues. The V and J ends lost 8 bases and 2 bases, in that order; junction bases with no gene match: 6. The CDR3 spells CASRRGLAGNTIYF. CDR3 nucleotides: TGTGCCAGCCGTAGGGGGCTCGCTGGAAACACCATATATTTT.

This clone was counted only a few times. J is TRBJ2-1 and V is TRBV6-1, with TRBD2 matching 8 bases. The ends lost 0 bases at V and 6 bases at J; junction bases unmatched: 7. In germline, CDR1 is MNHNS, CDR2 SASEGT. This CDR3 spans 16 amino acids. Here the CDR3 DNA reads TGTGCCAGCAGTGAAGCGGCAGCGGGAGCGTTCAATGAGCAGTTCTTC. This sequence encodes CASSEAAAGAFNEQFF.

This clone was counted only a few times. The CDR3 coding sequence is TGTGCCAGCAGTGAAGAGGGACATAGCTCCTACGAGCAGTACTTC. It encodes CASSEEGHSSYEQYF. The chain couples TRBV6-1 to TRBJ2-7, with a possible D match to TRBD1 (6 bases). Germline lookup yields CDR1 MNHNS and CDR2 SASEGT. V was shortened by 1 base and J by 0 bases, with 10 bases between the two germline ends. The CDR3 loop spans 15 amino acids.

The chain uses TRBV11-2 and TRBJ1-2; possible D gene TRBD1, 5 bases. From germline, CDR1 is SGHAT and CDR2 FQNNGV. The CDR3 extends over 14 amino acids. Trimming took 3 bases from V and 4 from J, leaving 12 bases between them. Here the CDR3 reads CASSFDTGFYGYTF. The CDR3 DNA follows: TGTGCCAGCAGCTTCGACACAGGCTTCTATGGCTACACCTTC.

The J gene is TRBJ1-2, the V gene TRBV23-1, with TRBD1 identical over 9 bases. TRBV23-1 has ORF status, its function being uncertain. This CDR3 region has 15 residues. V shed 4 bases, J shed 5 bases, and the junction held 8 bases outside the gene matches. The CDR3 loop is CASSLGTGLKYGYTF. CDR3 sequence (DNA): TGCGCCAGCAGTCTTGGGACAGGGCTTAAGTATGGCTACACCTTC.

A note on this clone: The sample holds other DNA sequences that translate to the same CDR3. CDR3 region: CATSRGTGQETQYF. In DNA, the CDR3 is TGTGCCACCAGCAGAGGGACAGGGCAAGAGACCCAGTACTTC. V and J are TRBV15 and TRBJ2-5; 8 nucleotides line up with TRBD1. Germline V gene data show CDR1 as LNHNV and CDR2 as YYDKDF (reference sequence). Trimming cost V 1 base and J 2 bases; bases outside gene matches: 0. This CDR3 region has 14 residues.

The chain combines TRBV9 with TRBJ2-7; possibly TRBD1 or TRBD2 for D (5 bases each). The CDR3 has 14 amino acids. Germline-derived CDR1 and CDR2 are SGDLS and YYNGEE. The germline V and J ends were trimmed by 3 bases and 0 bases, with 10 bases remaining between them. CDR3 DNA sequence: TGTGCCAGCAGCGCCTTGGGGACCTCCTACGAGCAGTACTTC. Amino acids: CASSALGTSYEQYF.

The chain uses TRBV4-1 and TRBJ2-1; no definite D call. The V end was cut by 1 base, the J end by 3 bases, with 10 bases between. Germline loops: CDR1 MGHRA, CDR2 YSYEKL. CDR3 length: 15 residues. The CDR3 loop is CASSQVVLDYNEQFF. CDR3 bases: TGCGCCAGCAGCCAAGTGGTACTGGACTACAATGAGCAGTTCTTC.

This sequence joins TRBV5-8 and TRBJ1-2; D unclear. Trimming pared 2 bases from V and 2 bases from J, leaving 4 bases between. The germline gives CDR1 SGHTS, CDR2 YDEGEE. The CDR3 runs to 12 residues. DNA of the CDR3: TGTGCCAGCAGCTTCCGGAACTATGGCTACACCTTC. Translation gives CASSFRNYGYTF.

The chain has TRBV10-3 and TRBJ2-1; 10 positions agree with TRBD2. This CDR3 region has 17 residues. Germline V lookup: CDR1 ENHRY, CDR2 SYGVKD. J gave up 2 bases and V 0 bases, and 4 bases lay outside the gene matches. CDR3 nucleotides: TGTGCCATCAGTGAGTCTGGTCTAGCGGGAGCCTACAATGAGCAGTTCTTC. Protein: CAISESGLAGAYNEQFF.

The V gene is TRBV6-2 or TRBV6-3, the J gene TRBJ2-7; TRBD1 is a possible D gene (7 bases). This CDR3 comprises 15 residues. Germline CDR1 is MNHEY and CDR2 is SVGEGT. Between the trimmed V and J ends, which lost 6 bases and 3 bases, there was a span of 18 bases. CDR3 nucleotides: TGTGCCAGCAGCCCCGTTGCAGGGGGGAACTACGAGCAGTACTTC. Amino acids: CASSPVAGGNYEQYF.

This clone was recorded a few times. In DNA, the CDR3 is TGTGCCAGCAGCATCGTGTGGACAGGGAATGAAGATGGCTACACCTTC. It translates to CASSIVWTGNEDGYTF. The chain couples TRBV7-9 to TRBJ1-2; the match to TRBD1 covers 8 bases. This CDR3 has 16 amino acids. The germline CDR1 and CDR2 sequences are SEHNR and FQNEAQ (reference sequence). The ends lost 5 bases at V and 6 bases at J; junction bases unmatched: 14.

V is TRBV4-1 and J is TRBJ2-7; 12 bases are shared with TRBD2. Germline V gene sequence: CDR1 MGHRA, CDR2 YSYEKL. V gave up 1 base and J gave up 2 bases; unmatched junction bases: 3. This CDR3 has 16 amino acids. The CDR3 protein is CASSQAPSGRAYEQYF. CDR3 sequence (DNA): TGCGCCAGCAGCCAAGCCCCTAGCGGGAGGGCCTACGAGCAGTACTTC.

This chain links TRBV5-4 with TRBJ2-7, with D tentatively TRBD1 (7 bases). Trimming removed 3 bases from V and 2 bases from J, with 15 bases in between. The CDR3 is 15 residues long. Germline V lookup: CDR1 SGHNT, CDR2 YYREEE (reference sequence). CDR3 residues: CASSWRDRLTYEQYF. Written as DNA, the CDR3 is TGTGCCAGCAGCTGGAGGGACAGACTTACCTACGAGCAGTACTTC.

The chain is built from TRBV6-6 and TRBJ1-5; no definite D call. Per germline, CDR1 MNHNY and CDR2 SVGAGI (reference sequence). The CDR3 consists of 14 residues. Trimming left V 0 bases short and J 4 bases short, with 7 bases between. The CDR3 sequence: CASSYSWINQPQHF. DNA of the CDR3: TGTGCCAGCAGTTACTCGTGGATAAATCAGCCCCAGCATTTT.